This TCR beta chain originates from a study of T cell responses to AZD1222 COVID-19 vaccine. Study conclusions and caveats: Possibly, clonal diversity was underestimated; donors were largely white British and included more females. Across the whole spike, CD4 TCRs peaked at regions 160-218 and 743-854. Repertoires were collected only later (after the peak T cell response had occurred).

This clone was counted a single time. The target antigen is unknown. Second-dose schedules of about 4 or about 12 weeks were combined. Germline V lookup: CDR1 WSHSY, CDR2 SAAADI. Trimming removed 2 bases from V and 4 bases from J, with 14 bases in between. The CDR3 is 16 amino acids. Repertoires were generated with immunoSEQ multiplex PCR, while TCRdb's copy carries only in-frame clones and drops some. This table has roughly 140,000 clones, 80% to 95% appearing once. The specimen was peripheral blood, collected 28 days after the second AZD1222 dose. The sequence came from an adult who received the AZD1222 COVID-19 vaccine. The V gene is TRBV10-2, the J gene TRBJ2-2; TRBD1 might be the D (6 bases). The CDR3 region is CASSETGLVGTGELFF. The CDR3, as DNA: TGCGCCAGCAGTGAGACAGGGTTGGTGGGCACCGGGGAGCTGTTTTTT.